Listed here are 10 T cell receptor beta chains from one sample, sequenced in a study of blood T cell repertoires in COVID-19. The data were produced by immunoSEQ multiplex PCR, yet TCRdb's version contains in-frame clones alone and is incomplete. The data contain hundreds of thousands of clones, about 85% of them singletons. Sequenced: PBMCs or T cells enriched from blood (not recorded which). Receptors originate from a woman aged 55-75 years who had recovered from COVID-19.

This sequence joins TRBV27 and TRBJ2-4; 9 bases align to TRBD1. The germline V gene has CDR1 MNHEY and CDR2 SMNVEV (reference sequence). With 0 bases clipped from V and 0 bases from J, the junction kept 3 bases outside the gene matches. The CDR3 has 17 amino acids. The CDR3, as DNA: TGTGCCAGCAGTTTATCAGGGACAGGGAAAGCCAAAAACATTCAGTACTTC. Translation: CASSLSGTGKAKNIQYF.

The chain links TRBV2 to TRBJ1-2; 11 nucleotides line up with TRBD1. The CDR3 is 14 residues long. CDR1 and CDR2 from the germline V gene are SNHLY and FYNNEI. V shed 6 bases, J shed 6 bases, and the junction held 6 bases outside the gene matches. DNA for the CDR3: TGTGCCAGCAGCCAGGACAGGGGGCGCGATGGCTACACCTTC. This gives the protein CASSQDRGRDGYTF. The full variable domain, its missing parts supplied by reference TRBV2 and TRBJ1-2, is EPEVTQTPSHQVTQMGQEVILRCVPISNHLYFYWYRQILGQKVEFLVSFYNNEISEKSEIFDDQFSVERPDGSNFTLKIRSTKLEDSAMYFCASSQDRGRDGYTFGSGTRLTVV.

The CDR3 loop is CAVRTGEGISYGYTF. CDR3 DNA: TGTGCCGTAAGGACAGGGGAGGGGATTAGCTATGGCTACACCTTC. The rearrangement links TRBV2 to TRBJ1-2; 9 nucleotides align to TRBD1. This CDR3 is built from 15 residues. Per germline, CDR1 SNHLY and CDR2 FYNNEI. Losses at the gene ends were 11 bases for V and 4 bases for J; bases not matched to a gene: 14.

This clone was observed once. The chain is built from TRBV7-8 and TRBJ1-6, with unresolved D. CDR3 length equals 14 residues. Germline CDR1 and CDR2: SGHVS and FQNEAQ. The germline V and J ends were trimmed by 3 bases and 9 bases, with 12 bases remaining between them. CDR3 residues: CASSLEVRSSPLHF. The CDR3 region has the DNA TGTGCCAGCAGCTTGGAGGTCAGGAGTTCACCCCTCCACTTT.

This clone has more than one count but fewer than ten. The genes are TRBV4-1 and TRBJ2-3; TRBD2 matches 8 bases. The CDR3 has 21 residues. CDR1 and CDR2 (germline): MGHRA, YSYEKL. Trimming removed 2 bases from V and 1 base from J; junction bases left unmatched: 20. DNA of the CDR3: TGCGCCAGCAGCCAACCAGCCCTGAATACACGGGGGGGCCCACGCACAGATACGCAGTATTTT. The encoded protein is CASSQPALNTRGGPRTDTQYF.

This clone was counted a few times. The chain combines TRBV5-4 with TRBJ1-1; no clear D gene. Looked up from germline, CDR1 is SGHNT and CDR2 is YYREEE (reference sequence). Trimming shortened V by 2 bases and J by 6 bases, and 8 bases separated the two germline ends. This CDR3 region has 12 residues. CDR3 DNA sequence: TGTGCCAGCAGCTTCCCCGGGGCTGAAGCTTTCTTT. Its translation is CASSFPGAEAFF.

The rearrangement links TRBV14 to TRBJ2-7; 9 bases are a match to TRBD1. The CDR3 is 15 amino acids. Germline loops: CDR1 SGHDN, CDR2 FVKESK. With 4 bases clipped from V and 2 bases from J, the junction kept 6 bases outside the gene matches. CDR3 bases: TGTGCCAGCAGCCGAGCCGGGACAGGGACCTACGAGCAGTACTTC. It specifies CASSRAGTGTYEQYF.

The chain has TRBV19 and TRBJ1-3, with 7 bases identical to TRBD1. V lost 7 bases to trimming and J lost 0 bases; unmatched junction nucleotides: 6. The CDR3 has 15 residues. CDR1 is LNHDA and CDR2 is SQIVND in the germline V gene (reference sequence). The CDR3 sequence: CASTETGSSGNTIYF. CDR3 sequence (DNA): TGTGCCAGTACCGAGACAGGGAGCTCTGGAAACACCATATATTTT.

Only one count was recorded for this clone. The chain employs TRBV10-3 and TRBJ2-5; 10 nucleotides line up with TRBD2. The junction had 12 bases not matched to a gene; V was cut back by 3 bases and J by 5 bases. This CDR3 is built from 17 residues. From germline, CDR1 is ENHRY and CDR2 SYGVKD. CDR3 loop: CAISDLSGGAMTETQYF. The DNA for the CDR3 is TGTGCCATCAGTGATTTGAGCGGGGGGGCCATGACGGAGACCCAGTACTTC.

CDR3 region: CASSSRDRGFASYNEQFF. CDR3 in DNA: TGTGCCAGTAGTTCTCGGGACAGGGGGTTTGCGTCCTACAATGAGCAGTTCTTC. The rearrangement uses TRBV19 and TRBJ2-1; 11 bases align to TRBD1. Germline CDR1 LNHDA, CDR2 SQIVND (reference sequence). The CDR3 spans 18 residues. With 5 bases clipped from V and 1 base from J, the junction kept 10 bases outside the gene matches. Full variable domain (remainder filled in from reference TRBV19 and TRBJ2-1): DGGITQSPKYLFRKEGQNVTLSCEQNLNHDAMYWYRQDPGQGLRLIYYSQIVNDFQKGDIAEGYSVSREKKESFPLTVTSAQKNPTAFYLCASSSRDRGFASYNEQFFGPGTRLTVL.